This T cell receptor beta chain was identified in a study of T cell clones after liver transplantation. The trim removed 4 bases at V and 8 bases at J, leaving 8 bases unmatched. The CDR3 length is 14 residues. Looked up from germline, CDR1 is MNHEY and CDR2 is SMNVEV (reference sequence). Repertoires were generated with immunoSEQ multiplex PCR, while TCRdb's copy carries only in-frame clones and drops some. Here the sample spans roughly 57,000 clones, 65% to 75% being singletons. The chain combines TRBV27 with TRBJ2-3; 8 nucleotides align to TRBD1. This TCR came from a human donor who received a liver transplant. The sample here was CD4+ T cells from blood, taken before liver transplant. CDR3 nucleotide sequence: TGTGCCAGCAGTTCCGGACAGGGTAGGGGTACGCAGTATTTT. This translates into CASSSGQGRGTQYF.